The 22 T cell receptor beta chains below all came from one sample that was sequenced in a study of T-cell reconstitution after alpha-beta-depleted transplantation in children. The library targeted TCRbeta and was prepared with unique molecular identifiers. From the PCR reads, TCRdb called clonotypes with MiXCR, one entry per CDR3 protein. Found here are 190,000 or so distinct CDR3 sequences, around 7% of them singletons; the top ten hold roughly 3%. The specimen was PBMCs from the stem cell graft donor, collected from the stem cell graft. These receptors were taken from a human donor who donated a stem cell graft to a child with Wiskott-Aldrich syndrome.

This clonotype was seen at least ten times. The chain couples TRBV20-1 to TRBJ1-6, with 7 bases matching TRBD1. The CDR3 is 14 amino acids. V lost 0 bases, J lost 9 bases, and 5 bases stayed unmatched. The V gene's germline CDR1 is DFQATT and CDR2 SNEGSKA (reference sequence). Here the CDR3 reads CSARDVQGGSPLHF. The CDR3, as DNA: TGCAGTGCTAGAGATGTCCAGGGGGGTTCACCCCTCCACTTT.

This clonotype was observed many times. The rearrangement joins TRBV7-2 to TRBJ1-2, with D possibly being TRBD1 (5 bases). Germline loops: CDR1 SGHTA, CDR2 FQGNSA. The CDR3 is 16 amino acids. V was trimmed by 2 bases and J by 6 bases, leaving 19 bases between them. In nucleotides, the CDR3 is TGTGCCAGCAGCTTAACCCCCTGGCGAGTCAGGGATGGCTACACCTTC. Translation: CASSLTPWRVRDGYTF.

At least ten counts were recorded for this clonotype. Here the CDR3 DNA reads TGTGCCAGCGTGGAAAGCGGGAGGGCCATCAATGAGCAGTTCTTC. This sequence encodes CASVESGRAINEQFF. This rearrangement joins TRBV12-3 or TRBV12-4 to TRBJ2-1, with TRBD2 matching 10 bases. After removal of 8 bases from V and 6 bases from J, the junction contained 10 bases not matched to a gene. The CDR3 runs to 15 residues.

This clonotype came up many times. The chain employs TRBV5-1 and TRBJ2-7; D might be TRBD1 (6 bases). CDR1 and CDR2 (germline): SGHRS, YFSETQ. This CDR3 comprises 14 residues. The germline V and J ends were trimmed by 5 bases and 1 base, with 13 bases remaining between them. The DNA for the CDR3 is TGCGCCAGCAGGCAGAACAGGGAATCCTACGAGCAGTACTTC. Its protein product is CASRQNRESYEQYF.

There are many counts of this clonotype. The chain joins TRBV9 to TRBJ2-7; D is undetermined. Trimming pared 0 bases from V and 3 bases from J, leaving 10 bases between. The CDR3 totals 14 residues. Germline loops: CDR1 SGDLS, CDR2 YYNGEE. The DNA for the CDR3 is TGTGCCAGCAGCGTAGAAGTGGGCTTCTACGAGCAGTACTTC. It specifies CASSVEVGFYEQYF.

This chain links TRBV5-1 with TRBJ2-5; 7 bases map to TRBD1. Germline V gene data show CDR1 as SGHRS and CDR2 as YFSETQ. Losses at the gene ends were 5 bases for V and 1 base for J; bases not matched to a gene: 5. The CDR3 has 14 residues. The CDR3 loop is CASRQGNTQETQYF. The CDR3 DNA reads TGCGCCAGCAGACAGGGGAATACCCAAGAGACCCAGTACTTC. The full variable domain, rest sourced from reference TRBV5-1 and TRBJ2-5, is KAGVTQTPRYLIKTRGQQVTLSCSPISGHRSVSWYQQTPGQGLQFLFEYFSETQRNKGNFPGRFSGRQFSNSRSEMNVSTLELGDSALYLCASRQGNTQETQYFGPGTRLLVL.

This clonotype was picked up a small number of times. The rearrangement uses TRBV20-1 and TRBJ1-4; the D gene is possibly TRBD1 (6 bases). V lost 2 bases to trimming and J lost 3 bases, with 10 bases between them. The CDR3 is 14 residues long. Germline V gives CDR1 DFQATT, CDR2 SNEGSKA (reference sequence). This CDR3 reads CSARLTGSNEKLFF. The CDR3 DNA reads TGCAGTGCTAGACTGACAGGATCTAATGAAAAACTGTTTTTT.

This clonotype was seen a few times. V and J are TRBV2 and TRBJ1-1, with TRBD1 identical over 9 bases. The V segment lost 7 bases and the J segment 0 bases; nucleotides outside the gene matches: 3. Germline-derived CDR1 and CDR2 are SNHLY and FYNNEI. The CDR3 is made up of 14 amino acids. CDR3 in DNA: TGTGCCAGCACCGGGGACAGGGTGAACACTGAAGCTTTCTTT. Its translation is CASTGDRVNTEAFF.

This clonotype has at least ten counts. The chain joins TRBV24-1 to TRBJ2-4; 9 bases map to TRBD1. Trimming took 4 bases from V and 0 from J; bases not matched to a gene: 6. This CDR3 spans 17 amino acids. Germline V gene lookup returns CDR1 KGHDR and CDR2 SFDVKD. CDR3 DNA: TGTGCCACCAGTGACACAGGGGGCCGGGCAGCCAAAAACATTCAGTACTTC. Its protein product is CATSDTGGRAAKNIQYF.

This clonotype was detected ten times or more. The rearrangement joins TRBV7-6 to TRBJ2-7, with D possibly being TRBD1 (6 bases). From germline, CDR1 is SGHVS and CDR2 FNYEAQ. The length of the CDR3 is 15 residues. Trimming pared 1 base from V and 3 bases from J, leaving 13 bases between. The CDR3, as DNA: TGTGCCAGCAGCTTAGGACAGGCCGACTTCTACGAGCAGTACTTC. Its protein is CASSLGQADFYEQYF.

This clonotype was seen a handful of times. The V and J genes are TRBV9 and TRBJ2-5, with 10 nucleotides matching TRBD2. The CDR3 consists of 17 residues. CDR1 and CDR2 from the germline V gene are SGDLS and YYNGEE. Losses at the gene ends were 0 bases for V and 4 bases for J; bases not matched to a gene: 9. In DNA, the CDR3 is TGTGCCAGCAGCGTAGGGAACCTAGCGGGAGAGGGAGAGACCCAGTACTTC. Protein product: CASSVGNLAGEGETQYF.

V gene TRBV20-1 combines with J gene TRBJ2-4, with 15 positions matching TRBD2. The CDR3 extends over 17 amino acids. The V and J ends lost 5 bases and 6 bases, in that order; junction bases with no gene match: 11. Germline assignment: CDR1 DFQATT and CDR2 SNEGSKA (reference sequence). CDR3 protein: CSAGRGLAGGPANIQYF. The CDR3, as DNA: TGCAGTGCTGGACGAGGACTAGCGGGAGGGCCCGCAAACATTCAGTACTTC.

The V call is TRBV5-6, the J call TRBJ2-1, with a weak D call TRBD2 (5 bases). V lost 3 bases and J lost 12, with 10 bases in between. The CDR3 runs 11 residues. Germline V lookup: CDR1 SGHDT, CDR2 YYEEEE. The CDR3 DNA reads TGTGCCAGCAGCTCCGGACTGTGGCAGTTCTTC. Amino acid sequence: CASSSGLWQFF.

This clonotype occurred many times. The rearrangement uses TRBV29-1 and TRBJ2-2; D remains unclear. The CDR3 has 13 amino acids. Germline loops: CDR1 SQVTM, CDR2 ANQGSEA. Trimming removed 0 bases at V and 7 bases at J, with 9 bases between. CDR3 sequence reads: CSVEEVMHGELFF. The CDR3 DNA reads as TGCAGCGTTGAAGAAGTGATGCACGGGGAGCTGTTTTTT.

This clonotype was seen many times. The V call is TRBV7-2, the J call TRBJ2-3; D unresolved. Trimming removed 5 bases from V and 8 bases from J, with 17 bases in between. From germline, CDR1 is SGHTA and CDR2 FQGNSA. This CDR3 is built from 14 residues. The CDR3 nucleotides read TGTGCCAGCAGCCCCCTCACTGCAGATGGTACGCAGTATTTT. Its translation: CASSPLTADGTQYF.

The sample holds many counts of this clonotype. This chain connects TRBV10-3 to TRBJ2-5, with a tentative D call TRBD1 (6 bases). Germline values: CDR1 ENHRY, CDR2 SYGVKD. The CDR3 consists of 15 residues. Trimming shortened V by 6 bases and J by 4 bases, and 18 bases separated the two germline ends. The CDR3 here is CAIRRQVLGRETQYF. CDR3 coding DNA: TGTGCCATCAGGAGACAGGTCCTAGGGAGAGAGACCCAGTACTTC.

This clonotype was detected many times. This chain links TRBV2 with TRBJ2-1, with TRBD1 identical over 8 bases. V shed 5 bases and J 7 bases; nucleotides not matched to a gene: 10. The CDR3 covers 15 residues. The germline gives CDR1 SNHLY, CDR2 FYNNEI. The CDR3 reads CASSMPGQVSNEQFF. CDR3 bases: TGTGCCAGCAGTATGCCGGGACAGGTCTCGAATGAGCAGTTCTTC.

The chain employs TRBV12-3 or TRBV12-4 and TRBJ2-2, with D perhaps matching TRBD2 (6 bases). The V end lost 5 bases, the J end lost 7 bases, and 20 bases lay between the germline ends. The CDR3 is 16 amino acids. The CDR3 coding sequence is TGTGCCAGCAGTCGCGAAACTAGAGGGACTTTCGGGGAGCTGTTTTTT. Amino acid sequence: CASSRETRGTFGELFF.

This clonotype was detected many times. The gene calls are TRBV7-8 and TRBJ1-1, with D uncertain. The CDR3 covers 14 residues. Trimming shortened V by 4 bases and J by 3 bases, and 12 bases separated the two germline ends. Germline V gene data show CDR1 as SGHVS and CDR2 as FQNEAQ. The CDR3 loop is CASSSTLIYTEAFF. The CDR3 coding sequence is TGTGCCAGCAGCTCTACACTGATATACACTGAAGCTTTCTTT.

This clonotype was seen repeatedly, ten times or more. The chain employs TRBV15 and TRBJ2-7, with D uncertain. The germline gives CDR1 LNHNV, CDR2 YYDKDF (reference sequence). CDR3 size: 12 residues. V lost 0 bases and J 4 bases, leaving 4 bases between the germline ends. CDR3 sequence: CATSREGYEQYF. The CDR3 nucleotides read TGTGCCACCAGCAGAGAGGGGTACGAGCAGTACTTC.

At least ten counts were recorded for this clonotype. This chain links TRBV18 with TRBJ2-2; no reliable D call. This CDR3 spans 15 amino acids. CDR1 is KGHSH, CDR2 LQKENI, per germline. V lost 1 base and J 1 base, leaving 7 bases between the germline ends. CDR3 coding DNA: TGTGCCAGCTCACCACGTAGGGAGAACACCGGGGAGCTGTTTTTT. It translates to CASSPRRENTGELFF.

This clonotype was found many times. The chain couples TRBV5-1 to TRBJ2-7, with 9 bases matching TRBD1. From germline, CDR1 is SGHRS and CDR2 YFSETQ. V gave up 4 bases and J gave up 2 bases; unmatched junction bases: 4. The CDR3 is 14 residues long. The CDR3 nucleotides read TGCGCCAGCAGCCGGACAGGGGTCGCCTACGAGCAGTACTTC. It codes for CASSRTGVAYEQYF.